This T cell receptor beta chain was captured in a study of Ad26.COV2.S vaccination and SARS-CoV-2 variants. Study conclusions and caveats: Considerable breadth of spike-specific CD8+ and CD4+ T cell responses has reportedly been documented following vaccination.

Clones were read by immunoSEQ multiplex PCR, and TCRdb kept only the in-frame ones, dropping some. This repertoire shows some 300,000 clones, 85% to 90% found once; its top ten account for roughly 2.1%. Treatment here: some 19 received Ad26.COV2.S at low or high dose, single or two shots; roughly 5 received placebo; per-sample allocation not given. Repertoires come from day 63 after the first vaccine or placebo injection. This adult donor, from Boston, was 18-55 years old. This clone appeared a single time. What it recognizes is unknown. Looked up from germline, CDR1 is ENHRY and CDR2 is SYGVKD. Trimming cost V 2 bases and J 5 bases, with 21 bases left between them. The CDR3 is 17 amino acids.

V usage is TRBV10-3 and J usage is TRBJ1-1, with a tentative D call TRBD1 (5 bases). The source was peripheral blood, collected in a trial of Ad26.COV2.S vaccine versus placebo. The source is a person aged 18-60 years who received the Ad26.COV2.S COVID-19 vaccine or a placebo. The CDR3 sequence is CAISENGGGEKRTEAFF. Written as DNA, the CDR3 is TGTGCCATCAGTGAGAATGGGGGGGGTGAGAAAAGGACTGAAGCTTTCTTT.